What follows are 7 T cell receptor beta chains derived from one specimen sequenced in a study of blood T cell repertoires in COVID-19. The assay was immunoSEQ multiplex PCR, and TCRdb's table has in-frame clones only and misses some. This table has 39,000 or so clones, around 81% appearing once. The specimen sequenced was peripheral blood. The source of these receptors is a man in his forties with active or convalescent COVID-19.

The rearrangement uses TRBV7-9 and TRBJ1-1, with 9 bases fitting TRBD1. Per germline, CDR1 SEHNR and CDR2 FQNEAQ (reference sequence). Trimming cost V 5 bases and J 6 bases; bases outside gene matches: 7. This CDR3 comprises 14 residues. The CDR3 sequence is CASSPSWTGAEAFF. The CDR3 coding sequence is TGTGCCAGCAGCCCTAGTTGGACAGGGGCTGAAGCTTTCTTT.

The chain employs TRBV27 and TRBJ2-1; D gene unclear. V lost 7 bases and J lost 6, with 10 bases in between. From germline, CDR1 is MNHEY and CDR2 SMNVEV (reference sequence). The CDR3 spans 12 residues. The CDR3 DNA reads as TGTGCCAGCAAAAGAGGATCCAATGAGCAGTTCTTC. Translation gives CASKRGSNEQFF.

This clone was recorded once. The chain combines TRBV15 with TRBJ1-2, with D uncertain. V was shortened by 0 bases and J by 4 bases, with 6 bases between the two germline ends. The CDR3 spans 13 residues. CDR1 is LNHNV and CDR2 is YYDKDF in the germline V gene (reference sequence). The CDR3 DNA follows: TGTGCCACCAGCAGAGATGTCCTCTATGGCTACACCTTC. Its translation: CATSRDVLYGYTF.

The chain's CDR3 is CASSLEPLTDLNSNEQFF. Here the CDR3 DNA reads TGCGCCAGCAGCCTAGAACCTTTGACTGACTTAAACTCCAATGAGCAGTTCTTC. The gene calls are TRBV5-1 and TRBJ2-1, with no clear D. The CDR3 runs 18 residues. V lost 4 bases to trimming and J lost 6 bases, with 26 bases between them. Germline values: CDR1 SGHRS, CDR2 YFSETQ.

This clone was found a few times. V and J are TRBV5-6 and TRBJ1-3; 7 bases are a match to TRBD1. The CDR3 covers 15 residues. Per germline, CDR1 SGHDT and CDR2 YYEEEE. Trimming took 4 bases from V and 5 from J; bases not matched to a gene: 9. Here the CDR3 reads CASSTRDRMRNTIYF. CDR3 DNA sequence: TGTGCCAGCAGCACCCGGGACAGAATGCGAAACACCATATATTTT.

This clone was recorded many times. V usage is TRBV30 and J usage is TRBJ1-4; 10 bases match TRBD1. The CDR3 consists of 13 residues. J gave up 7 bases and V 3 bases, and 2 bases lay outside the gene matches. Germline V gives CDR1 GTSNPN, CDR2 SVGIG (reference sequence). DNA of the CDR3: TGTGCCTGGAGGGGACAGGGGAGTGAAAAACTGTTTTTT. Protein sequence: CAWRGQGSEKLFF.

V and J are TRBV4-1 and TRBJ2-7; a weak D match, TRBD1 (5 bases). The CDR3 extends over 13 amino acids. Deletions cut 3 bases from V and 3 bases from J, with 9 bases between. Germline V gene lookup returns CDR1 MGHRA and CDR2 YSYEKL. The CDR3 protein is CASSQTEVYEQYF. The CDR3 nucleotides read TGCGCCAGCAGCCAGACAGAAGTCTACGAGCAGTACTTC.